The rows below give T cell receptor beta chains drawn from one sample of a study of blood T cell repertoires in COVID-19. Method: immunoSEQ multiplex PCR; TCRdb's copy keeps in-frame clones and lacks some. The sample comprises some 150,000 clones, roughly 90% of which are singletons, and around 3% rests with the top ten. Source material: peripheral blood. Receptor source: a man aged 55 to 70 with active or convalescent COVID-19. Both conserved end residues are part of each CDR3. Fields, in order: clone size, V gene, J gene, D gene, CDR3 DNA, CDR3 protein. D genes are given only for firm matches. A clone size is listed for some rows: how often the clone was seen (once, few, many), or a class if it is expanded.

size: -
V: TRBV30
J: TRBJ1-4
D: -
DNA: TGTGCCTGGAGTTCAGGCATCTCCTTTTTTTTT
CDR3: CAWSSGISFFF

size: -
V: TRBV18
J: TRBJ2-2
D: -
DNA: TGTGCCACTGGCAATCTTACCGGGGAGCTGTTTTTT
CDR3: CATGNLTGELFF

size: -
V: TRBV14
J: TRBJ2-5
D: -
DNA: TGTGCCAGCAGCCGTGGAAGGTCCGGGATTGGGGGGGAGACCCAGTACTTC
CDR3: CASSRGRSGIGGETQYF

size: -
V: TRBV24-1
J: TRBJ2-5
D: TRBD1
DNA: TGTGCCACCAGTGATCCGGGACAGGGGGAAGAGGCCCAGTACTTC
CDR3: CATSDPGQGEEAQYF

size: few
V: TRBV19
J: TRBJ2-1
D: TRBD1
DNA: TGTGCCAGTAGTCCCCGACAGGGATCCTACAATGAGCAGTTCTTC
CDR3: CASSPRQGSYNEQFF

size: -
V: TRBV7-2
J: TRBJ1-4
D: TRBD1
DNA: TGTGCCAGCAGCTCACCGGGACAGGGGGAAAAACTGTTTTTT
CDR3: CASSSPGQGEKLFF

size: -
V: TRBV4-2
J: TRBJ1-5
D: -
DNA: TGTGCCAGCAGCCAAGGACAGGGCAATCAGCCCCAGCATTTT
CDR3: CASSQGQGNQPQHF

size: -
V: TRBV10-3
J: TRBJ1-6
D: TRBD1
DNA: TGTGCCATCAGAGAGACAGGGTCCGACTATTCACCCCTCCACTTT
CDR3: CAIRETGSDYSPLHF

size: -
V: TRBV5-1
J: TRBJ1-6
D: -
DNA: TGCGCCAGCAGCCCCTCTGAGGGGGTCTATTCACCCCTCCACTTT
CDR3: CASSPSEGVYSPLHF

size: -
V: TRBV18
J: TRBJ1-6
D: TRBD1
DNA: TGTGCCAGCTCACCTCTTGGACAGGGGTCCTATAATTCACCCCTCCACTTT
CDR3: CASSPLGQGSYNSPLHF

size: -
V: TRBV28
J: TRBJ1-1
D: -
DNA: TGTGCCAGCTTAGCGTGGGGGCTGAACACTGAAGCTTTCTTT
CDR3: CASLAWGLNTEAFF

size: -
V: TRBV3-1/TRBV3-2
J: TRBJ1-6
D: -
DNA: TGTGCCAGCAGCCAAGGGACAGACTATAATTCACCCCTCCACTTT
CDR3: CASSQGTDYNSPLHF

size: -
V: TRBV6-5
J: TRBJ1-1
D: -
DNA: TGTGCCAGCAGTTACGGTGCGTACACTGAAGCTTTCTTT
CDR3: CASSYGAYTEAFF

size: -
V: TRBV18
J: TRBJ2-7
D: -
DNA: TGTGCCAGCTCACCTTCCGAAAGGACAGGGAGGGGCGAGCAGTACTTC
CDR3: CASSPSERTGRGEQYF

size: -
V: TRBV24-1
J: TRBJ2-1
D: TRBD2
DNA: TGTGCCACCAGTGATGCGACTAGCGGGAATAGTGAGCAGTTCTTC
CDR3: CATSDATSGNSEQFF

size: -
V: TRBV6-5
J: TRBJ2-5
D: -
DNA: TGTGCCAGTTTCGGGGGAGAGACCCAGTACTTC
CDR3: CASFGGETQYF

size: -
V: TRBV5-6
J: TRBJ2-6
D: -
DNA: TGTGCCAGCAGCTTACAGGGACGGACGGGGGCCAACGTCCTGACTTTC
CDR3: CASSLQGRTGANVLTF

size: once
V: TRBV5-5
J: TRBJ2-1
D: -
DNA: TGTGCCAGCAGCTTGTTAACAAGCTCCTACAATGAGCAGTTCTTC
CDR3: CASSLLTSSYNEQFF

size: -
V: TRBV5-1
J: TRBJ1-1
D: -
DNA: TGCGCCAGCACCGCCAATGCAGGATTGAACACTGAAGCTTTCTTT
CDR3: CASTANAGLNTEAFF

size: once
V: TRBV9
J: TRBJ1-3
D: -
DNA: TGTGCCAGCAGCGGACCCAAACAGGGTTCTGGAAACACCATATATTTT
CDR3: CASSGPKQGSGNTIYF

size: -
V: TRBV19
J: TRBJ1-2
D: TRBD1
DNA: TGTGCCAGTAGTTACGCCCGACAGGGAAACTATGGCTACACCTTC
CDR3: CASSYARQGNYGYTF

size: once
V: TRBV28
J: TRBJ1-5
D: TRBD1
DNA: TGTGCCAGCAGTTTTCCCGCCGACAGGGGGGAGATGAATCAGCCCCAGCATTTT
CDR3: CASSFPADRGEMNQPQHF

size: -
V: TRBV9
J: TRBJ2-3
D: -
DNA: TGTGCCAGCAGCGTACCCGGCACAGATACGCAGTATTTT
CDR3: CASSVPGTDTQYF

size: -
V: TRBV7-2
J: TRBJ2-1
D: TRBD2
DNA: TGTGCCAGCAGCTTAAGCGGGAGGGCATACAATGAGCAGTTCTTC
CDR3: CASSLSGRAYNEQFF

size: -
V: TRBV7-9
J: TRBJ1-1
D: -
DNA: TGTGCCAGCAGGGCCGACACTGAAGCTTTCTTT
CDR3: CASRADTEAFF

size: -
V: TRBV7-8
J: TRBJ2-7
D: -
DNA: TGTGCCAGCAGATCTATTCTTTTCTCCTACGAGCAGTACTTC
CDR3: CASRSILFSYEQYF

size: -
V: TRBV6-2/TRBV6-3
J: TRBJ2-7
D: TRBD2
DNA: TGTGCCAGCAGCACACCTAGCGGTTCAGACGAGCAGTACTTC
CDR3: CASSTPSGSDEQYF

size: -
V: TRBV5-1
J: TRBJ1-5
D: TRBD1
DNA: TGCGCCAGCAGCTCGGGACAGGAAGATCAGCCCCAGCATTTT
CDR3: CASSSGQEDQPQHF

size: -
V: TRBV6-5
J: TRBJ1-1
D: -
DNA: TGTGCCAGCAGTTACGTCCGGGGGAGGCCTGAAGCTTTCTTT
CDR3: CASSYVRGRPEAFF

size: -
V: TRBV19
J: TRBJ1-4
D: TRBD1
DNA: TGTGCCAGTAGTACCGACCGGGACAGAGGTTACGGTGAAAAACTGTTTTTT
CDR3: CASSTDRDRGYGEKLFF

size: -
V: TRBV20-1
J: TRBJ2-1
D: TRBD2
DNA: TGCAGTGCTAGTCCCGTTCGACTAGCGGGAGTCGGGTCCTACAATGAGCAGTTCTTC
CDR3: CSASPVRLAGVGSYNEQFF

size: -
V: TRBV19
J: TRBJ1-2
D: -
DNA: TGTGCCAGTAGTATATCAGGGGTCGACTATGGCTACACCTTC
CDR3: CASSISGVDYGYTF

size: -
V: TRBV27
J: TRBJ2-7
D: -
DNA: TGTGCCAGCGGATCCGGGTCCTCCTACGAGCAGTACTTC
CDR3: CASGSGSSYEQYF

size: few
V: TRBV15
J: TRBJ2-5
D: -
DNA: TGTGCCACCAGCTTGCCGACGACGCGGCAAGAGACCCAGTACTTC
CDR3: CATSLPTTRQETQYF

size: once
V: TRBV7-9
J: TRBJ1-2
D: -
DNA: TGTGCCAGCAGCCCCCAGGACTTGGCCTATGGCTACACCTTC
CDR3: CASSPQDLAYGYTF

size: once
V: TRBV18
J: TRBJ1-1
D: -
DNA: TGTGCCAGCTCCCAGACCGGCGGGAGGGCTCTAGAAGCTTTCTTT
CDR3: CASSQTGGRALEAFF

size: -
V: TRBV5-1
J: TRBJ2-7
D: TRBD1
DNA: TGCGCCAGCAGCTATCGACAGGGGGGATCCTACGAGCAGTACTTC
CDR3: CASSYRQGGSYEQYF

size: -
V: TRBV5-5
J: TRBJ1-1
D: -
DNA: TGTGCCAGCAGCTTGCCAGGGTTAAACACTGAAGCTTTCTTT
CDR3: CASSLPGLNTEAFF

size: few
V: TRBV3-1/TRBV3-2
J: TRBJ2-2
D: -
DNA: TGTGCCAGCAGCCAAAAGCCCCCCGGGGAGCTGTTTTTT
CDR3: CASSQKPPGELFF

size: -
V: TRBV11-2
J: TRBJ1-5
D: TRBD1
DNA: TGTGCCAGCAGCTCCCTCGGGACAGGGGCCAATCAGCCCCAGCATTTT
CDR3: CASSSLGTGANQPQHF